The 20 T cell receptor beta chains in this list originate from one sample, sequenced in a study of T cells in Graves' hyperthyroidism and ophthalmopathy. Amplification of TCR beta CDR3 regions was performed using RNA transcripts as template. When the TCR CDR3 underwent first-round RT-PCR, the HTBI primer set was used. TCRdb recomputed calls from the multiplex PCR reads with MiXCR, one row per CDR3 protein. This sample has about 600,000 distinct CDR3 sequences, with over 12% found just once. Sequencing was carried out using blood. All receptors derive from a woman under 30 with Graves' ophthalmopathy.

This clonotype was observed many times. This chain uses TRBV6-1 with TRBJ2-3; possible D gene TRBD2, 6 bases. CDR1 and CDR2 (germline): MNHNS, SASEGT. The CDR3 sequence is 13 residues long. The V end was cut by 8 bases, the J end by 1 base, with 10 bases between. CDR3 amino acids: CASRGDGTDTQYF. In DNA form, the CDR3 reads TGTGCCAGCCGCGGGGATGGCACAGATACGCAGTATTTT.

At least ten counts were recorded for this clonotype. The CDR3 spells CASSQSREVSYEQYF. CDR3 DNA: TGTGCCAGCAGCCAATCGCGGGAGGTCTCCTACGAGCAGTACTTC. The rearrangement joins TRBV3-1 to TRBJ2-7, with 8 bases that match TRBD2. The V gene end was trimmed by 2 bases and the J gene end by 0 bases; junction bases not matched to a gene: 3. Germline assignment: CDR1 LGHDT and CDR2 YNNKEL (reference sequence). The CDR3 is 15 residues long.

This clonotype was recorded at least ten times. The genes are TRBV7-9 and TRBJ2-3; tentative D call: TRBD1 (6 bases). This CDR3 spans 16 amino acids. Trimming pared 5 bases from V and 3 bases from J, leaving 18 bases between. Germline-derived CDR1 and CDR2 are SEHNR and FQNEAQ (reference sequence). CDR3 DNA: TGTGCCAGCAGCCCCCGAGAGACAGGCTTTACAGATACGCAGTATTTT. Translation gives CASSPRETGFTDTQYF. Filled out from reference TRBV7-9 and TRBJ2-3, the complete variable domain reads DTGVSQNPRHKITKRGQNVTFRCDPISEHNRLYWYRQTLGQGPEFLTYFQNEAQLEKSRLLSDRFSAERPKGSFSTLEIQRTEQGDSAMYLCASSPRETGFTDTQYFGPGTRLTVL.

The table lists this clonotype with many counts. This chain joins TRBV7-9 and TRBJ2-5; perhaps TRBD1 as D (6 bases). CDR3 length equals 16 residues. Germline CDR1 is SEHNR and CDR2 is FQNEAQ (reference sequence). Trimming left V 6 bases short and J 3 bases short, with 20 bases between. The CDR3 region has the DNA TGTGCCAGCAGTCCACGAGAGGGGACAAACAAAGAGACCCAGTACTTC. Amino acid sequence: CASSPREGTNKETQYF.

This clonotype came up a few times. This chain links TRBV6-2 or TRBV6-3 with TRBJ2-5; either TRBD1 or TRBD2 may fit D (5 bases each). This CDR3 region has 15 residues. The germline V and J ends were trimmed by 4 bases and 6 bases, with 18 bases remaining between them. Germline V gene lookup returns CDR1 MNHEY and CDR2 SVGEGT. CDR3: CASSFSGQAGQTQYF. The DNA for the CDR3 is TGTGCCAGCAGTTTTTCGGGGCAGGCCGGCCAGACCCAGTACTTC.

This clonotype appeared a few times. V usage is TRBV24-1 and J usage is TRBJ2-1, with D uncertain. The CDR3 runs 16 residues. V lost 5 bases, J lost 3 bases, and 16 bases lay in between. Germline CDR1 is KGHDR and CDR2 is SFDVKD. As DNA, the CDR3 is TGTGCCACCAGTGTGTCAACGAGTTGGAACTACAATGAGCAGTTCTTC. This encodes CATSVSTSWNYNEQFF.

The V gene is TRBV12-3 or TRBV12-4, the J gene TRBJ1-1; D perhaps matches TRBD1 (5 bases). CDR3 length: 13 amino acids. V was pared by 4 bases and J by 6 bases, with 12 bases between. As DNA, the CDR3 is TGTGCCAGCAGTTACCAGGGTAGGGCTGAAGCTTTCTTT. Its translation: CASSYQGRAEAFF.

This clonotype came up many times. The V gene is TRBV6-1, the J gene TRBJ2-7; either TRBD1 or TRBD2 may supply D (5 bases each). V lost 2 bases, J lost 2 bases, and 13 bases lay in between. This CDR3 comprises 15 residues. CDR1 and CDR2 (germline): MNHNS, SASEGT. This CDR3 is CASSEWGSEAYEQYF. The CDR3 DNA sequence: TGTGCCAGCAGTGAATGGGGGAGTGAGGCCTACGAGCAGTACTTC.

This clonotype was seen only a few times. V usage is TRBV25-1 and J usage is TRBJ2-2; no firm D call. The CDR3 covers 14 residues. The V end was cut by 3 bases, the J end by 4 bases, with 9 bases between. Germline lookup yields CDR1 MGHDK and CDR2 SYGVNS. The CDR3 DNA is TGTGCCAGCAGTGATTTTGGGTCCACCGGGGAGCTGTTTTTT. Protein: CASSDFGSTGELFF.

Many counts were recorded for this clonotype. The rearrangement links TRBV12-3 or TRBV12-4 to TRBJ1-2; D might be TRBD1 (5 bases). The CDR3 has 11 residues. Trimming took off 7 bases at V and 5 bases at J, with 8 bases between the two ends. The CDR3: CASKKGYGYTF. CDR3 in DNA: TGTGCCAGCAAGAAGGGGTATGGCTACACCTTC.

Of note for this clonotype: It may be a read error: a sequence one base away is much more abundant. The rearrangement links TRBV12-3 or TRBV12-4 to TRBJ2-1, with TRBD1 matching 7 bases. Trimming cost V 6 bases and J 6 bases; bases outside gene matches: 14. The CDR3 runs 16 residues. CDR3 region: CASSQGDRNPCNEQFF. DNA of the CDR3: TGTGCCAGCAGCCAAGGGGACAGAAATCCCTGCAATGAGCAGTTCTTC.

This clonotype was found many times. The genes are TRBV2 and TRBJ2-7, with 8 nucleotides matching TRBD2. Germline lookup yields CDR1 SNHLY and CDR2 FYNNEI. This CDR3 region has 14 residues. V lost 4 bases and J lost 3; bases outside the gene matches: 5. CDR3 nucleotides: TGTGCCAGCAGTGTTTCGACTAGCGTCTACGAGCAGTACTTC. As protein: CASSVSTSVYEQYF.

Ten or more counts support this clonotype. The chain is built from TRBV10-3 and TRBJ1-5; D not certain. Trimming took off 4 bases at V and 5 bases at J, with 9 bases between the two ends. Germline V gene lookup returns CDR1 ENHRY and CDR2 SYGVKD. CDR3 length: 13 residues. In nucleotides, the CDR3 is TGTGCCATCAGTGGGGTCATGGATCAGCCCCAGCATTTT. It encodes CAISGVMDQPQHF.

Here the CDR3 DNA reads TGTGCCAGCAGCTTACTATCCAGGGTAGCTGAGCAGTTCTTC. Its translation is CASSLLSRVAEQFF. This chain links TRBV7-6 with TRBJ2-1, with D tentatively TRBD1 (5 bases). Germline CDR1 SGHVS, CDR2 FNYEAQ. V dropped 2 bases and J dropped 9 bases, with 14 bases sitting between them. The CDR3 length is 14 residues.

This clonotype appeared a few times. The chain couples TRBV4-3 to TRBJ1-2; TRBD1 aligns across 8 bases. Germline V gene sequence: CDR1 LGHNA, CDR2 YSLEER. The V segment lost 3 bases and the J segment 4 bases; nucleotides outside the gene matches: 10. CDR3 length: 16 amino acids. The CDR3 DNA sequence: TGCGCCAGCAGCCAGGAACCAGGGGGCGCGGGCTATGGCTACACCTTC. It specifies CASSQEPGGAGYGYTF.

The sample holds many counts of this clonotype. DNA for the CDR3: TGCAGTGCTAGGACCCGTTTCGGTGCGGGGGGCTTAGAGACCCAGTACTTC. Residues: CSARTRFGAGGLETQYF. V is TRBV20-1 and J is TRBJ2-5; 8 bases line up with TRBD2. Trimming removed 3 bases from V and 4 bases from J; junction bases left unmatched: 16. Germline CDR1 reads DFQATT; CDR2 reads SNEGSKA (reference sequence). The CDR3 totals 17 residues.

Concerning this clonotype: This may be a read error: a much more frequent sequence differs by one nucleotide. The chain recombines TRBV7-2 with TRBJ2-5; either TRBD1 or TRBD2 may supply D (5 bases each). The germline gives CDR1 SGHTA, CDR2 FQGNSA. This CDR3 has 14 residues. CDR3 protein: CANSDYGAQETQYF. The DNA for the CDR3 is TGTGCCAACAGCGACTATGGGGCACAAGAGACCCAGTACTTC.

This clonotype appeared many times. The rearrangement links TRBV2 to TRBJ1-1; D possibly corresponds to TRBD1 (5 bases). The ends were cut back, 7 bases at V and 5 bases at J, with 14 bases in the middle. This CDR3 has 13 residues. CDR1 is SNHLY, CDR2 FYNNEI, per germline. CDR3 residues: CASIPPEGTEAFF. CDR3 sequence (DNA): TGTGCCAGCATTCCTCCGGAGGGGACTGAAGCTTTCTTT.

This clonotype was seen ten or more times. This chain joins TRBV7-9 and TRBJ2-7; D gene ambiguous. Trimming took off 7 bases at V and 4 bases at J, with 11 bases between the two ends. The CDR3 sequence is 12 residues long. CDR1 and CDR2 from the germline V gene are SEHNR and FQNEAQ (reference sequence). CDR3 sequence reads: CASTDGIYEQYF. In DNA, the CDR3 is TGTGCCAGCACAGATGGGATTTACGAGCAGTACTTC.

This clonotype occurred many times. The rearrangement links TRBV10-3 to TRBJ1-6; possibly TRBD1 for D (6 bases). The CDR3 loop spans 16 amino acids. V was clipped by 0 bases and J by 7 bases, with 13 bases between them. The germline V gene encodes CDR1 ENHRY and CDR2 SYGVKD. The CDR3 DNA reads as TGTGCCATCAGTGAGTCGAATCCGGGGGCGAATTCACCCCTCCACTTT. This translates into CAISESNPGANSPLHF.